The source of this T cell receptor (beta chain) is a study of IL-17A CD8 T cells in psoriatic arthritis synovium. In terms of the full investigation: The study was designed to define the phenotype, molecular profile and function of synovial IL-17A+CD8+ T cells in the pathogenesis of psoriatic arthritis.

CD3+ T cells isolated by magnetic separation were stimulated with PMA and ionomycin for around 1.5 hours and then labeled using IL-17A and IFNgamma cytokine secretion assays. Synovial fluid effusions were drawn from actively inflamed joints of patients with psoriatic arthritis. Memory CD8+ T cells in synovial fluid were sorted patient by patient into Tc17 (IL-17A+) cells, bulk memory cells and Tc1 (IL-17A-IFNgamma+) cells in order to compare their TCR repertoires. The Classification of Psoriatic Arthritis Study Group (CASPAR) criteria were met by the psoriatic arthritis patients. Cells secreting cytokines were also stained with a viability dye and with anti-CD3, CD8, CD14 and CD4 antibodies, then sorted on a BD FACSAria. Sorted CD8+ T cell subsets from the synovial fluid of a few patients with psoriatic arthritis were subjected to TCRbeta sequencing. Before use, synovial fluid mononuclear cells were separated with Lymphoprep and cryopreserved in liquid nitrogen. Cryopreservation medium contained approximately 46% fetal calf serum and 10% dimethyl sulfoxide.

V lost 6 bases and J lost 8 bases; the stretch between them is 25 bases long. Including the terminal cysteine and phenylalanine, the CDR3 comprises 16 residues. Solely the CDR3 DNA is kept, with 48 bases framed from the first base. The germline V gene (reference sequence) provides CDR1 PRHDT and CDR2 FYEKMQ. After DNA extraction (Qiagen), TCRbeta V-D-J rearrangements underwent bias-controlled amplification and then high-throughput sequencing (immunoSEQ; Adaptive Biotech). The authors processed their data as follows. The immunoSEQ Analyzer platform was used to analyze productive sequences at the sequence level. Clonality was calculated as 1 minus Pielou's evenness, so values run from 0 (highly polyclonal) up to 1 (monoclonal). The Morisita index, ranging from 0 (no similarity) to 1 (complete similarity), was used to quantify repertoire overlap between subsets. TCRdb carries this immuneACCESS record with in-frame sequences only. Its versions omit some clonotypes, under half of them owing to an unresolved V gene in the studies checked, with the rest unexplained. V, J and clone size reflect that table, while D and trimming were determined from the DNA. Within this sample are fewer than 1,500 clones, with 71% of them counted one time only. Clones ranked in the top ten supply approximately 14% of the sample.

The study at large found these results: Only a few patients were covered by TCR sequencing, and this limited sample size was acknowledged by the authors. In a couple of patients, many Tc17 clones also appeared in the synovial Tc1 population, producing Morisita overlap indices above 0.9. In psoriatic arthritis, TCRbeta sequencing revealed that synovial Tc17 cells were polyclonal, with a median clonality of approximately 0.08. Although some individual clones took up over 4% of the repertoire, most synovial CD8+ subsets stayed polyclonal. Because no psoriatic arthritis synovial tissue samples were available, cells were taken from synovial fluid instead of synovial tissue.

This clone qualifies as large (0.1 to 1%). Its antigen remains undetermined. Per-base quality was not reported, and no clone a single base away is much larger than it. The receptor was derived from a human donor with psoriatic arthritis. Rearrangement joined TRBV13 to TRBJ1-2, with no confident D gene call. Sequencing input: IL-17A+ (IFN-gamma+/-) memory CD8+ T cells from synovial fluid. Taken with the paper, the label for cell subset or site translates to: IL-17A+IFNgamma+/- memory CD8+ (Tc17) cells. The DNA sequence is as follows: TGTGCCAGCAGAGTAGGGAGCGGGCGTCAAATCTGGGGCTACACCTTC. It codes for CASRVGSGRQIWGYTF.